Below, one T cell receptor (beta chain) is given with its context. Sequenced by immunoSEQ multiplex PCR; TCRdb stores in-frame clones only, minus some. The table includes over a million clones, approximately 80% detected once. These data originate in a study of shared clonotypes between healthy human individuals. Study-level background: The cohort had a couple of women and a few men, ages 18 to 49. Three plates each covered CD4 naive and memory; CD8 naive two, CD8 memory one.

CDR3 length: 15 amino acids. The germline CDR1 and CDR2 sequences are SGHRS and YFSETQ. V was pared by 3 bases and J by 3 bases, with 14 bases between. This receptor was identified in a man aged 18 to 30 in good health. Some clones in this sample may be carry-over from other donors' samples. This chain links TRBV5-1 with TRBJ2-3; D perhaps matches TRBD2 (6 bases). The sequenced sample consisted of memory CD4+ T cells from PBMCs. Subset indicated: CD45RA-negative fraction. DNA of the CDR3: TGCGCCAGCAGCTCCGAAGGAGGGCCGACAGATACGCAGTATTTT. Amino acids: CASSSEGGPTDTQYF.